Shown below are 25 T cell receptor beta chains from a single sample sequenced in a study of T cell responses to AZD1222 COVID-19 vaccine. The protocol was immunoSEQ multiplex PCR, while the TCRdb copy is restricted to in-frame clones and leaves out a portion. The sample consists of about 75,000 clones, around 89% of them appearing once. The sequencing used peripheral blood, collected 28 days after the second dose of the MenACWY control vaccine. These receptors were obtained from an adult who received the MenACWY meningococcal vaccine as a control.

The chain couples TRBV2 to TRBJ2-2, with D perhaps being TRBD1 or TRBD2 (5 bases each). V lost 7 bases and J 4 bases, leaving 10 bases between the germline ends. CDR1 and CDR2 from the germline V gene are SNHLY and FYNNEI. The CDR3 sequence is 13 residues long. Written as DNA, the CDR3 is TGTGCCAGCATCAGGGACGCCACCGGGGAGCTGTTTTTT. Protein sequence: CASIRDATGELFF. The variable domain in full, completed from reference TRBV2 and TRBJ2-2, reads EPEVTQTPSHQVTQMGQEVILRCVPISNHLYFYWYRQILGQKVEFLVSFYNNEISEKSEIFDDQFSVERPDGSNFTLKIRSTKLEDSAMYFCASIRDATGELFFGEGSRLTVL.

The J gene is TRBJ1-6, the V gene TRBV10-3, with 9 bases that match TRBD1. V trimming: 6 bases; J trimming: 5 bases; junction bases outside the gene matches: 5. This CDR3 region has 15 residues. Germline values: CDR1 ENHRY, CDR2 SYGVKD. The CDR3 reads CAISLTGGNNSPLHF. CDR3 sequence (DNA): TGTGCCATCAGCCTGACAGGGGGAAATAATTCACCCCTCCACTTT.

V usage is TRBV3-1 (or the pseudogene TRBV3-2) and J usage is TRBJ2-7, with 9 bases that match TRBD2. The CDR3 runs 15 residues. V trimming: 0 bases; J trimming: 7 bases; junction bases outside the gene matches: 7. Per germline, CDR1 LGHDT and CDR2 YNNKEL (reference sequence). The DNA for the CDR3 is TGTGCCAGCAGCCAAGAGCCAGCGGGGGGTTGGGAGCAGTACTTC. Encoded protein: CASSQEPAGGWEQYF.

This clone was seen more than once but under ten times. The chain employs TRBV19 and TRBJ2-2; TRBD1 aligns across 8 bases. V shed 6 bases, J shed 1 base, and the junction held 4 bases outside the gene matches. Looked up from germline, CDR1 is LNHDA and CDR2 is SQIVND (reference sequence). CDR3 length: 15 residues. In nucleotides, the CDR3 is TGTGCCAGTAGCCGTGGACAGGGGAACACCGGGGAGCTGTTTTTT. As protein: CASSRGQGNTGELFF.

This clone appeared once. The V call is TRBV2, the J call TRBJ2-7; D possibly corresponds to TRBD1 (5 bases). Germline V gives CDR1 SNHLY, CDR2 FYNNEI. The CDR3 runs 13 residues. V lost 8 bases and J 1 base, leaving 12 bases between the germline ends. The CDR3 region has the DNA TGTGCCAGCTCCCCTCAGGGATCCTACGAGCAGTACTTC. It yields the protein CASSPQGSYEQYF.

By share of the sample, this clone is medium-sized (0.01 to 0.1%). This chain connects TRBV9 to TRBJ1-3; weak D call: TRBD1 (5 bases). Per the germline V gene, CDR1 is SGDLS and CDR2 is YYNGEE. V lost 3 bases, J lost 0 bases, and 10 bases lay in between. This CDR3 has 15 residues. The CDR3 nucleotides read TGTGCCAGCAGCGCGACAGCGAGCTCTGGAAACACCATATATTTT. Residues: CASSATASSGNTIYF.

The CDR3 nucleotides are TGCGCCAGCAGCTTCCAGACAGGGCCGAATTCACCCCTCCACTTT. Translating it yields CASSFQTGPNSPLHF. The chain uses TRBV4-1 and TRBJ1-6; 7 nucleotides agree with TRBD1. V lost 5 bases and J lost 7; bases outside the gene matches: 8. This CDR3 contains 15 residues. The V gene's germline CDR1 is MGHRA and CDR2 YSYEKL.

V and J are TRBV5-8 and TRBJ2-3, with TRBD1 matching 7 bases. The length of the CDR3 is 15 residues. Germline CDR1 reads SGHTS; CDR2 reads YDEGEE. The V and J ends lost 5 bases and 0 bases, in that order; junction bases with no gene match: 6. Written as DNA, the CDR3 is TGTGCCAGCAGTCGGACGACAGGGAGCACAGATACGCAGTATTTT. Amino acids: CASSRTTGSTDTQYF.

The chain joins TRBV5-4 to TRBJ2-3; TRBD2 aligns across 14 bases. V gave up 3 bases and J gave up 1 base; unmatched junction bases: 1. The CDR3 extends over 16 amino acids. CDR1 is SGHNT and CDR2 is YYREEE in the germline V gene (reference sequence). The CDR3 region has the DNA TGTGCCAGCAGCTCGGGACTAGCGGGGGGCACAGATACGCAGTATTTT. Translating gives CASSSGLAGGTDTQYF. Supplemented by reference TRBV5-4 and TRBJ2-3, the full variable domain reads ETGVTQSPTHLIKTRGQQVTLRCSSQSGHNTVSWYQQALGQGPQFIFQYYREEENGRGNFPPRFSGLQFPNYSSELNVNALELDDSALYLCASSSGLAGGTDTQYFGPGTRLTVL.

V gene TRBV12-2 combines with J gene TRBJ1-4; TRBD1 reflects the table's D call only, with no check against the DNA. TRBV12-2 is a pseudogene locus. This CDR3 is 15 amino acids long. CDR3 in DNA: TGTGCAAGTCGCTTACGCCAGGTAACTAATGAAAAACTGTTTTTT. Its translation: CASRLRQVTNEKLFF.

A note on this clone: The same CDR3 is also encoded by other DNA sequences in this sample. The rearrangement joins TRBV9 to TRBJ1-3, with D unresolved. Trimming shortened V by 0 bases and J by 4 bases, and 2 bases separated the two germline ends. The CDR3 has 12 amino acids. Germline assignment: CDR1 SGDLS and CDR2 YYNGEE. CDR3 in amino acids: CASSVAGNTIYF. CDR3 bases: TGTGCCAGCAGCGTAGCCGGAAACACCATATATTTT.

The genes are TRBV25-1 and TRBJ1-1; no definite D call. This CDR3 is 13 amino acids long. V dropped 3 bases and J dropped 0 bases, with 5 bases sitting between them. Germline V gene lookup returns CDR1 MGHDK and CDR2 SYGVNS. CDR3 coding DNA: TGTGCCAGCAGTGAGAGGGTGAACACTGAAGCTTTCTTT. Translated, it gives CASSERVNTEAFF. The entire variable domain, with the rest obtained from reference TRBV25-1 and TRBJ1-1, is as follows: EADIYQTPRYLVIGTGKKITLECSQTMGHDKMYWYQQDPGMELHLIHYSYGVNSTEKGDLSSESTVSRIRTEHFPLTLESARPSHTSQYLCASSERVNTEAFFGQGTRLTVV.

This chain joins TRBV3-1 (or the pseudogene TRBV3-2) and TRBJ2-1, with D perhaps TRBD1 (6 bases). Germline V lookup: CDR1 LGHDT, CDR2 YNNKEL (reference sequence). The V gene lost 4 bases and the J gene lost 8 bases, with 24 bases spanning the gap. The CDR3 sequence is 17 residues long. CDR3 sequence (DNA): TGTGCCAGCAGCCCCCCGACGGGCAGGGGAGTTTGCGATGAGCAGTTCTTC. It yields the protein CASSPPTGRGVCDEQFF.

This chain uses TRBV25-1 with TRBJ2-1; 7 nucleotides agree with TRBD1. V trimming: 4 bases; J trimming: 8 bases; junction bases outside the gene matches: 11. The CDR3 extends over 15 amino acids. CDR1 is MGHDK and CDR2 is SYGVNS in the germline V gene. The CDR3 sequence is CASSVGGLESDEQFF. CDR3 sequence (DNA): TGTGCCAGCAGTGTAGGGGGCTTGGAGTCGGATGAGCAGTTCTTC.

The CDR3 coding sequence is TGTGCCAGCAGTCCCCTTGGGGGTCTCCAAGAGACCCAGTACTTC. Amino acids: CASSPLGGLQETQYF. The chain combines TRBV27 with TRBJ2-5; D possibly matches TRBD1 or TRBD2 (5 bases each). The CDR3 has 15 residues. Per germline, CDR1 MNHEY and CDR2 SMNVEV (reference sequence). The V and J ends lost 5 bases and 1 base respectively, with 14 bases between them.

The J gene is TRBJ1-4, the V gene TRBV24-1; TRBD1 might be the D (5 bases). Trimming pared 3 bases from V and 5 bases from J, leaving 12 bases between. Germline CDR1 reads KGHDR; CDR2 reads SFDVKD. The CDR3 is made up of 15 amino acids. The CDR3 DNA sequence: TGTGCCACCAGTGATATGAGGGGAAAGAATGAAAAACTGTTTTTT. It specifies CATSDMRGKNEKLFF.

This chain joins TRBV7-9 and TRBJ2-7; 13 bases are a match to TRBD2. This CDR3 region has 16 residues. Germline CDR1 is SEHNR and CDR2 is FQNEAQ (reference sequence). With V trimmed by 5 bases and J by 3 bases, 7 bases remained unmatched. In nucleotides, the CDR3 is TGTGCCAGCAGCCCTGGACTAGCGGGGGCCTTCTACGAGCAGTACTTC. Translated, it gives CASSPGLAGAFYEQYF.

J is TRBJ2-1 and V is TRBV18; no reliable D call. This CDR3 contains 12 residues. Trimming removed 4 bases from V and 10 bases from J, with 11 bases in between. CDR1 and CDR2 from the germline V gene are KGHSH and LQKENI. Here the CDR3 reads CASSQKGGEQFF. As DNA, the CDR3 is TGTGCCAGCTCACAAAAGGGTGGCGAGCAGTTCTTC.

The chain joins TRBV5-4 to TRBJ1-2; D is unresolved. Trimming cost V 1 base and J 2 bases, with 6 bases left between them. Germline-derived CDR1 and CDR2 are SGHNT and YYREEE (reference sequence). CDR3 size: 13 residues. The CDR3 nucleotides are TGTGCCAGCAGCTTGAACGGCAACTATGGCTACACCTTC. Amino acids: CASSLNGNYGYTF.

This CDR3 reads CASSDSDRSRYNSPLHF. The CDR3 coding sequence is TGTGCCAGCAGTGACTCGGACAGGTCACGGTATAATTCACCCCTCCACTTT. This chain uses TRBV6-4 with TRBJ1-6; 7 positions match TRBD1. In germline, CDR1 is MRHNA, CDR2 SNTAGT. Losses at the gene ends were 0 bases for V and 4 bases for J; bases not matched to a gene: 6. The CDR3 consists of 17 residues.

The gene calls are TRBV10-3 and TRBJ2-7; D possibly matches TRBD1 or TRBD2 (6 bases each). The germline CDR1 and CDR2 sequences are ENHRY and SYGVKD. V lost 8 bases to trimming and J lost 3 bases, with 23 bases between them. CDR3 length equals 16 residues. The CDR3 reads CAIGRGGQSSYYEQYF. CDR3 nucleotide sequence: TGTGCCATCGGGCGGGGTGGACAGTCCAGTTACTACGAGCAGTACTTC.

V usage is TRBV5-1 and J usage is TRBJ2-1, with D maybe TRBD1 (5 bases). V dropped 1 base and J dropped 6 bases, with 14 bases sitting between them. There are 15 residues in the CDR3. Germline lookup yields CDR1 SGHRS and CDR2 YFSETQ. The CDR3 loop is CASSLLEGASNEQFF. The CDR3, as DNA: TGCGCCAGCAGCTTGCTAGAAGGGGCTAGCAATGAGCAGTTCTTC.

V and J are TRBV19 and TRBJ2-1; tentative D call: TRBD1 (6 bases). With 5 bases removed from V and 0 bases from J, the gap between germline ends came to 11 bases. The CDR3 consists of 15 residues. The germline V gene has CDR1 LNHDA and CDR2 SQIVND (reference sequence). As DNA, the CDR3 is TGTGCCAGTAGTGACAGGCGGAACTCCTACAATGAGCAGTTCTTC. Residues: CASSDRRNSYNEQFF.

This chain uses TRBV6-1 with TRBJ1-1; the match to TRBD1 covers 7 bases. Germline-derived CDR1 and CDR2 are MNHNS and SASEGT. The V segment lost 3 bases and the J segment 4 bases; nucleotides outside the gene matches: 5. The CDR3 sequence is 14 residues long. CDR3 sequence (DNA): TGTGCCAGCAGTGACGCAGGGGGTATCACTGAAGCTTTCTTT. It specifies CASSDAGGITEAFF.

This rearrangement joins TRBV30 to TRBJ1-4; 7 nucleotides align to TRBD1. This CDR3 has 14 residues. CDR1 is GTSNPN, CDR2 SVGIG, per germline (reference sequence). Germline trimming cut 6 bases from V and 6 bases from J; bases unmatched to any gene: 10. CDR3 nucleotides: TGTGCCTGCCTAATGACAGGGTGGGATGAAAAACTGTTTTTT. Its protein product is CACLMTGWDEKLFF.